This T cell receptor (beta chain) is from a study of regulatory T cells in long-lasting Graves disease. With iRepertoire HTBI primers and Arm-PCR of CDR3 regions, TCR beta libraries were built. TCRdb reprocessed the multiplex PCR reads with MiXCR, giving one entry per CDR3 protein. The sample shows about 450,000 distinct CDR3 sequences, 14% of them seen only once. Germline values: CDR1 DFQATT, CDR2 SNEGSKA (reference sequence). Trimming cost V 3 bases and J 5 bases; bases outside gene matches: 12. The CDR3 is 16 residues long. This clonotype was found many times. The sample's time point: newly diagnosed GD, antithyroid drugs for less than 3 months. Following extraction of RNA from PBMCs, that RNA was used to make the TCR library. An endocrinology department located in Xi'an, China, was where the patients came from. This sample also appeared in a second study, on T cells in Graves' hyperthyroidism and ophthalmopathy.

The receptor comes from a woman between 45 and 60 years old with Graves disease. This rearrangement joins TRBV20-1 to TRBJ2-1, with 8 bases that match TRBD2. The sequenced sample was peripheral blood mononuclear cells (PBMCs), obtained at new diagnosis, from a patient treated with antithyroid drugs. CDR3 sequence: CSARRVVDSGNNEQFF. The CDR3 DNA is TGCAGTGCTAGGCGGGTCGTGGATAGCGGGAACAATGAGCAGTTCTTC.